This is a list of T cell receptor beta chains from one sample in a study of response to subunit inactivated influenza vaccine. TCRdb used MiXCR to reprocess the RT-PCR reads, holding one entry per CDR3 protein. Of about 540,000 distinct CDR3 sequences in the sample, less than 25% were seen once. These data also featured in a second study, about T cells expressing NK-cell markers.

The sequences come from CD4+ T cells sorted from PBMCs, collected less than 13 days after vaccination. The receptor set was obtained from a man between 50 and 59 years old who received an inactivated influenza vaccine. The CDR3 runs from the conserved cysteine through the conserved F or W. Each record gives: clone size, J gene, V gene, D gene, CDR3 DNA, CDR3 protein. A D gene is named only where the DNA matches it firmly. Part of the rows lack a size; the others show once, few, many or a class for expanded clones.

size: .; J: TRBJ2-1; V: TRBV20-1; D: .; DNA: TGCAGTGCTAGAGAGGGGGCAGACAATGAGCAGTTCTTC; CDR3: CSAREGADNEQFF
size: .; J: TRBJ2-7; V: TRBV12-3/TRBV12-4; D: .; DNA: TGTGCCAGCATCAAAAGTAGGTGGGATGGGGTCTACGAGCAGTACTTC; CDR3: CASIKSRWDGVYEQYF
size: many; J: TRBJ2-3; V: TRBV7-2; D: .; DNA: TGTGCCAGCAGCTTCGCCGGATCCGCAGATACGCAGTATTTT; CDR3: CASSFAGSADTQYF
size: .; J: TRBJ2-7; V: TRBV11-2; D: .; DNA: TGTGCCAGCAGCTTAGGAGCAGCAAACTACGAGCAGTACTTC; CDR3: CASSLGAANYEQYF
size: few; J: TRBJ1-5; V: TRBV5-5; D: TRBD1; DNA: TGTGCCAGCAGCCGGGACAGGGAGGGATTTAGGTCCCAGCATTTT; CDR3: CASSRDREGFRSQHF
size: many; J: TRBJ2-2; V: TRBV4-2; D: TRBD2; DNA: TGTGCCAGCAGCACTAGCGGGAGATGGGGCACCGGGGAGCTGTTTTTT; CDR3: CASSTSGRWGTGELFF
size: .; J: TRBJ2-7; V: TRBV7-2; D: .; DNA: TGTGCCAGCAGCTTAATGGCAGGGACCTCCTACGAGCAGTACTTC; CDR3: CASSLMAGTSYEQYF
size: .; J: TRBJ2-3; V: TRBV20-1; D: .; DNA: TGCAGTGCTAGAGACCCTCCAAGCGGCCTTAGGGATACGCAGTATTTT; CDR3: CSARDPPSGLRDTQYF
size: .; J: TRBJ2-5; V: TRBV5-6; D: TRBD1; DNA: TGTGCCAGCAGCCCGACAGGGCGCAACCAAGATACCCAGTACTTC; CDR3: CASSPTGRNQDTQYF
size: .; J: TRBJ2-2; V: TRBV29-1; D: .; DNA: TGCAGCGTTGAGCGGAACACCGGGGAGCTGTTTTTT; CDR3: CSVERNTGELFF
size: few; J: TRBJ2-3; V: TRBV5-1; D: TRBD2; DNA: TGCGCCAGCACTCCAGCGGGAGTTACCACAGATACGCAGTATTTT; CDR3: CASTPAGVTTDTQYF
size: .; J: TRBJ2-1; V: TRBV7-2; D: TRBD2; DNA: TGTGCCAGCAGCTTAGCTGGGATAGCGGGAGGGGAGTTCTTC; CDR3: CASSLAGIAGGEFF
size: .; J: TRBJ1-5; V: TRBV12-3/TRBV12-4; D: TRBD1; DNA: TGTGCCAGCAGTTTAGTAGGGGACAGGGATTTTGCCCAGCATTTT; CDR3: CASSLVGDRDFAQHF
size: .; J: TRBJ1-6; V: TRBV4-3; D: .; DNA: TGCGCCAGCAGCCACCTGGACACGTACGGAAATTCACCCCTCCACTTT; CDR3: CASSHLDTYGNSPLHF
size: .; J: TRBJ1-5; V: TRBV5-1; D: .; DNA: TGCGCCAGCAGCTTGAATACAGGGAGCAATCAGCCCCAGCATTTT; CDR3: CASSLNTGSNQPQHF
size: .; J: TRBJ2-7; V: TRBV7-2; D: .; DNA: TGTGCCAGCAGCCCCGTCGGGACGGGACAAAGCTCCTACGAGCAGTACTTC; CDR3: CASSPVGTGQSSYEQYF
size: .; J: TRBJ1-4; V: TRBV4-2; D: .; DNA: TGTGCCAGCAGCCAAGGTTTACAGAAGTATAATGAAAAACTGTTTTTT; CDR3: CASSQGLQKYNEKLFF
size: .; J: TRBJ2-2; V: TRBV4-1; D: .; DNA: TGCGCCAGCAGCCAAGATCTCCTAGCTACCGGGGAGCTGTTTTTT; CDR3: CASSQDLLATGELFF
size: .; J: TRBJ1-2; V: TRBV28; D: .; DNA: TGTGCCAGCAACGAGCTTTATGGCTACACCTTC; CDR3: CASNELYGYTF
size: many; J: TRBJ2-5; V: TRBV5-1; D: TRBD1; DNA: TGCGCCAGCAGCCCTGGACAGGGAGGCAGAGAGACCCAGTACTTC; CDR3: CASSPGQGGRETQYF
size: few; J: TRBJ2-1; V: TRBV19; D: TRBD2; DNA: TGTGCCAGTAGCCCTGACCCCGTGGGAGTAGCGGGGACCTCCTACAATGAGCAGTTCTTC; CDR3: CASSPDPVGVAGTSYNEQFF
size: few; J: TRBJ2-2; V: TRBV24-1; D: TRBD1; DNA: TGTGCCACCAGTGCCGGGACAGTGACCGGGGAGCTGTTTTTT; CDR3: CATSAGTVTGELFF
size: few; J: TRBJ1-5; V: TRBV6-2/TRBV6-3; D: TRBD1; DNA: TGTGCCATCGGGACAGACCTTTATAGCAATCAGCCCCAGCATTTT; CDR3: CAIGTDLYSNQPQHF
size: .; J: TRBJ1-2; V: TRBV7-6; D: .; DNA: TGTGCCAGCAGCTTAGGGGCAGGCAATCCCTCCTATGGCTACACCTTC; CDR3: CASSLGAGNPSYGYTF
size: .; J: TRBJ2-1; V: TRBV7-2; D: TRBD1; DNA: TGTGCCAGCAGCTTAGTAGGACAGGTCGATAATGAGCAGTTCTTC; CDR3: CASSLVGQVDNEQFF
size: few; J: TRBJ2-2; V: TRBV7-8; D: TRBD1; DNA: TGTGCCAGCAGCAAAGGGACAGAAGCGAACACCGGGGAGCTGTTTTTT; CDR3: CASSKGTEANTGELFF
size: few; J: TRBJ2-3; V: TRBV7-3; D: .; DNA: TGTGCCAGCAGCCCAGGAACAGGTTTTGGCACAGATACGCAGTATTTT; CDR3: CASSPGTGFGTDTQYF
size: .; J: TRBJ2-3; V: TRBV29-1; D: .; DNA: TGCAGCGTTGATAGGGGTAGCGCTTCCTCCCAAGATACGCAGTATTTT; CDR3: CSVDRGSASSQDTQYF
size: .; J: TRBJ2-1; V: TRBV20-1; D: .; DNA: TGCAGTGCCTCCAACCCCGTATTTCGGGACAATGAGCAGTTCTTC; CDR3: CSASNPVFRDNEQFF
size: few; J: TRBJ2-5; V: TRBV20-1; D: .; DNA: TGCAGTGGGACCCAAGAGACCCAGTACTTC; CDR3: CSGTQETQYF
size: .; J: TRBJ2-5; V: TRBV7-7; D: .; DNA: TGTGCTAGCAGCTTTCTCGCTCAAGAGACCCAGTACTTC; CDR3: CASSFLAQETQYF
size: few; J: TRBJ2-2; V: TRBV29-1; D: TRBD1; DNA: TGCAGCGTTATAACAGGGGGATCCACCGGGGAGCTGTTTTTT; CDR3: CSVITGGSTGELFF
size: .; J: TRBJ2-5; V: TRBV5-1; D: .; DNA: TGCGCCAGCACCGGGGACCGAGAGACCCAGTACTTC; CDR3: CASTGDRETQYF
size: .; J: TRBJ1-1; V: TRBV12-3/TRBV12-4; D: .; DNA: TGTGCCAGCAGTTTCGCAGGGGCTGAAGCTTTCTTT; CDR3: CASSFAGAEAFF
size: .; J: TRBJ2-4; V: TRBV7-8; D: .; DNA: TGTGCCAGCAGCCCAGGGACCTGGAACATTCAGTACTTC; CDR3: CASSPGTWNIQYF
size: .; J: TRBJ2-1; V: TRBV12-3/TRBV12-4; D: TRBD2; DNA: TGTGCCAGCAGTAGCGGGACTAAAAATGAGCAGTTCTTC; CDR3: CASSSGTKNEQFF
size: .; J: TRBJ2-3; V: TRBV28; D: .; DNA: TGTGCCAGCAGTTCGCCGCATACAGATACGCAGTATTTT; CDR3: CASSSPHTDTQYF
size: .; J: TRBJ1-4; V: TRBV10-3; D: .; DNA: TGTGCCATCGGGGGGGAAAAGAATGAAAAACTGTTTTTT; CDR3: CAIGGEKNEKLFF
size: many; J: TRBJ2-6; V: TRBV7-9; D: .; DNA: TGTGCCAGCAGCTTAGCCGGGTCCTCTGGGGCCAACGTCCTGACTTTC; CDR3: CASSLAGSSGANVLTF
size: .; J: TRBJ2-7; V: TRBV28; D: TRBD1; DNA: TGTGCCAGCAGTTTCGGGGACAGGGCCTCCTACGAGCAGTACTTC; CDR3: CASSFGDRASYEQYF
size: .; J: TRBJ2-3; V: TRBV29-1; D: .; DNA: TGCAGCGCTGCTGGTGGTTCAGGGATAGGCTCAGATACGCAGTATTTT; CDR3: CSAAGGSGIGSDTQYF
size: few; J: TRBJ1-2; V: TRBV6-1; D: .; DNA: TGTGCCAGCAGCAAGACGTCACTACTAACTAACTATGGCTACACCTTC; CDR3: CASSKTSLLTNYGYTF
size: few; J: TRBJ1-5; V: TRBV2; D: .; DNA: TGTGCCAGCAGTGGTGAAAATCAGCCCCAGCATTTT; CDR3: CASSGENQPQHF
size: many; J: TRBJ1-1; V: TRBV19; D: TRBD1; DNA: TGTGCCAGTAGTATGGGAAGGGGGCGCCCGAACACTGAAGCTTTCTTT; CDR3: CASSMGRGRPNTEAFF
size: few; J: TRBJ1-2; V: TRBV12-3/TRBV12-4; D: TRBD1; DNA: TGTGCCAGCATGACGAGACAGGGCCGACCGAACTATGGCTACACCTTC; CDR3: CASMTRQGRPNYGYTF
size: many; J: TRBJ2-1; V: TRBV5-1; D: .; DNA: TGCGCCAGCAGCTCCTGGGTCGAGCAGTTCTTC; CDR3: CASSSWVEQFF
size: many; J: TRBJ2-2; V: TRBV5-1; D: TRBD1; DNA: TGCGCCAGCACCAGGCAGGGGGCTACGAACACCGGGGAGCTGTTTTTT; CDR3: CASTRQGATNTGELFF
size: many; J: TRBJ2-4; V: TRBV14; D: .; DNA: TGTGCCAGCAGCCAAGAGGTAGCGCGGACCAAAAACATTCAGTACTTC; CDR3: CASSQEVARTKNIQYF
size: .; J: TRBJ2-7; V: TRBV5-1; D: TRBD1; DNA: TGCGCCAGCGCAACAGGGGGCGGGTACGAGCAGTACTTC; CDR3: CASATGGGYEQYF
size: .; J: TRBJ2-5; V: TRBV5-1; D: TRBD1; DNA: TGCGCCAGCAGCGGACAGGGAGCAGAGACCCAGTACTTC; CDR3: CASSGQGAETQYF
size: many; J: TRBJ1-1; V: TRBV7-8; D: .; DNA: TGTGCCAGCAGCCCCCAGGGGCGGGGTCCTTCGGGAACTGAAGCTTTCTTT; CDR3: CASSPQGRGPSGTEAFF
size: few; J: TRBJ1-1; V: TRBV11-2; D: .; DNA: TGTGCCAGCAGCTTGGACAGATGGAACACTGAAGCTTTCTTT; CDR3: CASSLDRWNTEAFF
size: few; J: TRBJ2-7; V: TRBV6-2/TRBV6-3; D: TRBD1; DNA: TGTGCCAGCAGTTGGATGGACAGGGACTACGAGCAGTACTTC; CDR3: CASSWMDRDYEQYF
size: many; J: TRBJ2-4; V: TRBV7-6; D: TRBD1; DNA: TGTGCCAGCAGCCCCGGGACAGGGTACGCTAAAAACATTCAGTACTTC; CDR3: CASSPGTGYAKNIQYF